This note documents a single T cell receptor beta chain sequence. These data come from a study of T cells in Graves' hyperthyroidism and ophthalmopathy. RNA transcripts yielded amplified TCR beta CDR3 regions. The TCR CDR3 first-round RT-PCR relied on the HTBI primer set. TCRdb re-called the multiplex PCR reads through MiXCR, storing one row per CDR3 protein. The sample includes around 420,000 distinct CDR3 sequences, less than 20% seen only once; the top ten take just under 8%. Per germline, CDR1 ENHRY and CDR2 SYGVKD. The CDR3 length is 13 residues. V dropped 3 bases and J dropped 3 bases, with 9 bases sitting between them.

The sequence was obtained from a woman younger than 35 with Graves' hyperthyroidism. This sequence joins TRBV10-3 and TRBJ2-7; D is possibly TRBD2 (5 bases). The source material was blood. CDR3 sequence (DNA): TGTGCCATCAGTGACTCCGAGGGCTACGAGCAGTACTTC. Protein: CAISDSEGYEQYF.